What follows is one T cell receptor beta chain and its context. Relative to the germline gene, one junction end is altered; a read error may explain this. This record comes from a study of tumor and adjacent non-tumor tissue in lung cancer. RNA was extracted from bulk tissue without any cell sorting. This CDR3 region has 13 residues. Germline CDR1 and CDR2: MNHEY and SVGEGT. The library came from three nested PCR rounds adapted from ARM-PCR protocols. From the multiplex PCR reads, TCRdb called clonotypes with MiXCR, one entry per CDR3 protein. The repertoire holds about 110,000 distinct CDR3 sequences, about 80% seen once, with 20% to 25% in the top ten.

The source of this sequence is a man aged 65 to 79 with non-small cell lung cancer. The gene calls are TRBV6-2 or TRBV6-3 and TRBJ1-5; D remains ambiguous. The sequenced sample consisted of lung tumor tissue. This CDR3 reads CASSSQCNQLQHF. Written as DNA, the CDR3 is TGTGCCAGCAGTTCTCAGTGTAATCAGCTCCAGCATTTT.